These 27 T cell receptor beta chains originate from one sample sequenced in a study of blood T cells in healthy people across ages. Through a sample-barcoded 5' primer and a J-beta primer mix, a second PCR was run for roughly 7 to 12 cycles. Using its own MiXCR run on the 5' RACE reads, TCRdb lists one record per CDR3 protein. The profile shows over 600,000 distinct CDR3 sequences, 46% of them singletons. Sequenced input: blood. The origin of the receptors is an older man in good health.

V gene TRBV29-1 combines with J gene TRBJ1-1, with a weak D call TRBD1 (6 bases). V was trimmed by 1 base and J by 0 bases, leaving 12 bases between them. Germline V lookup: CDR1 SQVTM, CDR2 ANQGSEA. This CDR3 has 15 residues. The CDR3 region is CSVEVRGGLNTEAFF. The CDR3 DNA reads as TGCAGCGTTGAAGTCAGGGGAGGGTTGAACACTGAAGCTTTCTTT.

Points on this clonotype: At one end, the junction sequence differs from germline, possibly due to a read error. The V and J genes are TRBV3-1 and TRBJ2-5, with D unresolved. The tail of the sequence fits TRBJ2-7 better, so the J call may be wrong. Germline CDR1 LGHDT, CDR2 YNNKEL (reference sequence). The CDR3 totals 14 residues. The CDR3 loop reads CASSHWTESCEQYF. In DNA form, the CDR3 reads TGTGCCAGCAGCCACTGGACCGAGTCCTGCGAGCAGTACTTC.

V and J are TRBV2 and TRBJ1-5; no clear D gene. Trimming took off 6 bases at V and 3 bases at J, with 12 bases between the two ends. Germline V gene sequence: CDR1 SNHLY, CDR2 FYNNEI. The CDR3 length is 14 residues. The CDR3 protein is CASRARVVNQPQHF. The CDR3 nucleotides are TGTGCCAGCAGAGCTAGGGTTGTCAATCAGCCCCAGCATTTT. The full variable domain, in which reference TRBV2 and TRBJ1-5 provide the parts outside the CDR3, is EPEVTQTPSHQVTQMGQEVILRCVPISNHLYFYWYRQILGQKVEFLVSFYNNEISEKSEIFDDQFSVERPDGSNFTLKIRSTKLEDSAMYFCASRARVVNQPQHFGDGTRLSIL.

On this clonotype: A much larger clone lies one base from this, so it may be a read error. The genes are TRBV29-1 and TRBJ2-3, with D uncertain. CDR1 and CDR2 from the germline V gene are SQVTM and ANQGSEA. CDR3 length: 15 residues. Trimming took 0 bases from V and 4 from J, leaving 14 bases between them. The CDR3 DNA follows: TGCAGCGTTGAAGACCCAAGCCCCGCCTCAGATACGCAGTATTTT. Translation gives CSVEDPSPASDTQYF.

In the case of this clonotype: One end of the junction fails to match germline, which may point to a read error. The chain carries TRBV6-2 or TRBV6-3 and TRBJ2-1, with TRBD2 as a possible D gene (6 bases). The J call is uncertain, as TRBJ2-7 better fits the DNA end. There are 14 residues in the CDR3. CDR1 is MNHEY, CDR2 SVGEGT, per germline. The CDR3 sequence is CAGRPGGSANEQYF. Here the CDR3 DNA reads TGTGCCGGCAGACCCGGGGGTTCCGCCAATGAGCAGTACTTC.

This clonotype has a handful of counts. The chain couples TRBV6-6 to TRBJ2-1; D may be TRBD2 (6 bases). The CDR3 loop spans 16 amino acids. Between the trimmed V and J ends, which lost 2 bases and 0 bases, there was a span of 11 bases. Germline CDR1 MNHNY, CDR2 SVGAGI (reference sequence). CDR3 bases: TGTGCCAGCAGTTACCCGGGACTGGGCTCCTACAATGAGCAGTTCTTC. It yields the protein CASSYPGLGSYNEQFF.

The rearrangement joins TRBV3-1 to TRBJ2-7, with 9 positions matching TRBD2. Germline values: CDR1 LGHDT, CDR2 YNNKEL (reference sequence). The CDR3 length is 16 residues. V shed 0 bases, J shed 6 bases, and the junction held 9 bases outside the gene matches. The CDR3 nucleotides read TGTGCCAGCAGCCAAGATCTTGGACTAGCGTACTCCGAGCAGTACTTC. Translating it yields CASSQDLGLAYSEQYF.

This clonotype was seen a few times. This rearrangement joins TRBV10-3 to TRBJ2-5, with TRBD2 matching 9 bases. This CDR3 spans 14 amino acids. In germline, CDR1 is ENHRY, CDR2 SYGVKD. The ends lost 6 bases at V and 4 bases at J; junction bases unmatched: 6. The CDR3 is CAIRPGLASETQYF. The CDR3 DNA reads as TGTGCCATCAGACCGGGACTAGCATCAGAGACCCAGTACTTC.

The rearrangement uses TRBV12-3 or TRBV12-4 and TRBJ2-5; possible D gene TRBD2, 6 bases. CDR3 length: 17 amino acids. Trimming cost V 5 bases and J 0 bases, with 19 bases left between them. CDR3 sequence: CASSDNVGRGHQETQYF. CDR3 DNA: TGTGCCAGCAGTGACAATGTGGGGCGGGGCCACCAAGAGACCCAGTACTTC.

This clonotype was seen ten or more times. This chain uses TRBV5-1 with TRBJ2-7, with 7 nucleotides matching TRBD2. CDR3 length: 13 amino acids. Germline V CDR1 and CDR2: SGHRS, YFSETQ. With V trimmed by 2 bases and J by 5 bases, 4 bases remained unmatched. CDR3 coding DNA: TGCGCCAGCAGCTTCGCGGGAGCGGACGAGCAGTACTTC. Protein: CASSFAGADEQYF. The full variable domain, rest sourced from reference TRBV5-1 and TRBJ2-7, is KAGVTQTPRYLIKTRGQQVTLSCSPISGHRSVSWYQQTPGQGLQFLFEYFSETQRNKGNFPGRFSGRQFSNSRSEMNVSTLELGDSALYLCASSFAGADEQYFGPGTRLTVT.

This clonotype has just one count. This may come from a read error, since a much larger clone is one base off. The V call is TRBV29-1, the J call TRBJ2-7; the match to TRBD2 covers 12 bases. The CDR3 covers 14 residues. CDR1 is SQVTM, CDR2 ANQGSEA, per germline. Trimming removed 8 bases from V and 6 bases from J; junction bases left unmatched: 11. CDR3 nucleotide sequence: TGCAGCACACAGGCAACTAGCGGGAGGAGCGAGCAGTACTTC. Residues: CSTQATSGRSEQYF.

V is TRBV3-1 and J is TRBJ1-2; D call uncertain. V gave up 0 bases and J gave up 5 bases, with 13 bases separating them. Germline CDR1 and CDR2: LGHDT and YNNKEL (reference sequence). The CDR3 covers 15 residues. The CDR3 bases are TGTGCCAGCAGCCAAGATGGACGACGGACGTATGGCTACACCTTC. Translated: CASSQDGRRTYGYTF.

This clonotype was detected ten times or more. The rearrangement uses TRBV4-3 and TRBJ2-7, with 8 bases fitting TRBD2. The CDR3 is 15 residues long. CDR1 and CDR2 (germline): LGHNA, YSLEER. The junction had 5 bases not matched to a gene; V was cut back by 1 base and J by 3 bases. CDR3 loop: CASSQGLAPYYEQYF. CDR3 in DNA: TGCGCCAGCAGCCAAGGACTAGCGCCCTACTACGAGCAGTACTTC.

The rearrangement joins TRBV6-2 or TRBV6-3 to TRBJ2-1; 12 bases agree with TRBD2. V lost 6 bases to trimming and J lost 10 bases; unmatched junction nucleotides: 4. CDR1 is MNHEY and CDR2 is SVGEGT in the germline V gene. CDR3 length equals 13 residues. In nucleotides, the CDR3 is TGTGCCAGCAGGACTAGCGGGAGAAGCGAGCAGTTCTTC. This sequence encodes CASRTSGRSEQFF.

The rearrangement links TRBV28 to TRBJ1-5, with D uncertain. There are 15 residues in the CDR3. CDR1 is MDHEN, CDR2 SYDVKM, per germline. The V gene lost 4 bases and the J gene lost 2 bases, with 12 bases spanning the gap. The CDR3 coding sequence is TGTGCCAGCAGTTCGATGGGTCAGGGCAATCAGCCCCAGCATTTT. It translates to CASSSMGQGNQPQHF.

This chain connects TRBV27 to TRBJ2-4; a possible D gene is TRBD1 (6 bases). CDR3 length: 13 amino acids. Per the germline V gene, CDR1 is MNHEY and CDR2 is SMNVEV (reference sequence). With 6 bases removed from V and 9 bases from J, the gap between germline ends came to 15 bases. CDR3 coding DNA: TGTGCCAGCAGAATGACAGGCGAGAGCATTCAGTACTTC. Protein sequence: CASRMTGESIQYF.

This rearrangement joins TRBV27 to TRBJ2-1; D is unclear. This CDR3 is 16 amino acids long. Germline V gene data show CDR1 as MNHEY and CDR2 as SMNVEV (reference sequence). V lost 4 bases and J 7 bases, leaving 20 bases between the germline ends. CDR3 region: CASSYYRPPTANEQFF. The CDR3 DNA reads TGTGCCAGCAGTTATTATCGTCCACCCACGGCAAATGAGCAGTTCTTC.

This clonotype was seen many times. This chain uses TRBV5-1 with TRBJ2-1; D gene ambiguous. This CDR3 is built from 14 residues. V shed 1 base and J shed 9 bases, with 14 bases lying between them. Germline CDR1 is SGHRS and CDR2 is YFSETQ. This CDR3 reads CASSLSRPSGEQFF. The CDR3 DNA sequence: TGCGCCAGCAGCTTGTCCAGACCGTCGGGTGAGCAGTTCTTC.

The J gene is TRBJ2-2, the V gene TRBV24-1; D may be TRBD1 (6 bases). From germline, CDR1 is KGHDR and CDR2 SFDVKD. Trimming took off 6 bases at V and 6 bases at J, with 10 bases between the two ends. CDR3 length: 13 residues. The CDR3, as DNA: TGTGCCACCAGTCAGGGGACGGCCGGGGAGCTGTTTTTT. It codes for CATSQGTAGELFF.

The V and J genes are TRBV28 and TRBJ1-1; D remains ambiguous. CDR1 is MDHEN and CDR2 is SYDVKM in the germline V gene. The CDR3 consists of 11 residues. Trimming removed 8 bases at V and 7 bases at J, with 11 bases between. The CDR3 coding sequence is TGTGCCAGCCGTCAGACTAATGAAGCTTTCTTT. Residues: CASRQTNEAFF.

This clonotype was detected only a few times. The chain links TRBV5-1 to TRBJ1-6; maybe TRBD1 (6 bases). This CDR3 is 15 amino acids long. Germline-derived CDR1 and CDR2 are SGHRS and YFSETQ. V dropped 0 bases and J dropped 9 bases, with 13 bases sitting between them. The CDR3 sequence: CASSLAGAPLSPLHF. The CDR3 DNA is TGCGCCAGCAGCTTGGCAGGGGCGCCGCTTTCACCCCTCCACTTT.

This chain joins TRBV19 and TRBJ2-5; D tentatively reads TRBD1 or TRBD2 (5 bases each). The V end was cut by 0 bases, the J end by 11 bases, with 13 bases between. Per the germline V gene, CDR1 is LNHDA and CDR2 is SQIVND (reference sequence). This CDR3 has 13 residues. CDR3: CASSIEGRGEQYF. In nucleotides, the CDR3 is TGTGCCAGTAGTATAGAGGGGCGAGGGGAGCAGTACTTC.

The chain carries TRBV28 and TRBJ2-3; D call uncertain. V was shortened by 10 bases and J by 0 bases, with 14 bases between the two germline ends. The CDR3 covers 14 residues. Germline V gene data show CDR1 as MDHEN and CDR2 as SYDVKM. The CDR3 here is CATFEESSTDTQYF. CDR3 bases: TGTGCCACCTTCGAGGAGTCTAGCACAGATACGCAGTATTTT.

This clonotype was observed at least ten times. The CDR3 sequence: CASSLRLAGLSYNEQFF. As DNA, the CDR3 is TGTGCCAGCAGCTTGAGGCTAGCGGGGCTATCCTACAATGAGCAGTTCTTC. V gene TRBV5-5 combines with J gene TRBJ2-1; 9 nucleotides line up with TRBD2. Unmatched junction bases numbered 6, after V lost 1 base and J lost 1 base. This CDR3 is 17 amino acids long. From germline, CDR1 is SGHKS and CDR2 YYEKEE (reference sequence).

A single count supports this clonotype. With a much larger clone just one base away, this may be a read error. The chain employs TRBV12-3 or TRBV12-4 and TRBJ2-1, with D unclear. CDR3 length equals 15 residues. In nucleotides, the CDR3 is TGTGCCAGCAGGTTAGACCGAACCCCCTACAATGAGCAGTTCTTC. Protein: CASRLDRTPYNEQFF.

The chain is built from TRBV29-1 and TRBJ2-1; D ambiguous. Germline CDR1 reads SQVTM; CDR2 reads ANQGSEA. Trimming shortened V by 7 bases and J by 8 bases, and 9 bases separated the two germline ends. The CDR3 loop spans 10 amino acids. The CDR3 protein is CSGGRDEQFF. In DNA, the CDR3 is TGCAGCGGGGGTCGGGATGAGCAGTTCTTC.

This clonotype came up a few times. The J gene is TRBJ2-1, the V gene TRBV5-1, with 11 nucleotides matching TRBD1. V gave up 3 bases and J gave up 5 bases; unmatched junction bases: 4. Looked up from germline, CDR1 is SGHRS and CDR2 is YFSETQ. The CDR3 runs to 15 residues. CDR3 loop: CASSWGQGVHNEQFF. CDR3 bases: TGCGCCAGCAGCTGGGGACAGGGGGTTCACAATGAGCAGTTCTTC.